The 15 T cell receptor beta chains given below trace back to one sample, sequenced in a study of blood T cell repertoires in COVID-19. Only in-frame clones appear in the TCRdb table, and some are missing; sequencing was by immunoSEQ multiplex PCR. In the table there are about 170,000 clones, about 83% of which are singletons. The sequenced sample consisted of PBMCs or T cells enriched from blood (not recorded which). The source of these receptors is a woman between 50 and 59 years old in a cohort exposed to, infected with or recovered from COVID-19 (not recorded which).

The V gene is TRBV27, the J gene TRBJ2-7, with 8 bases lining up with TRBD1. The CDR3 runs 14 residues. Germline V gene data show CDR1 as MNHEY and CDR2 as SMNVEV (reference sequence). V was clipped by 2 bases and J by 3 bases; unmatched bases: 3. CDR3 sequence reads: CASSLTGQGYEQYF. CDR3 nucleotides: TGTGCCAGCAGTTTAACAGGACAGGGCTACGAGCAGTACTTC.

The V and J genes are TRBV5-4 and TRBJ2-1, with no clear D. The CDR3 is made up of 14 amino acids. Trimming cost V 0 bases and J 5 bases, with 9 bases left between them. The germline V gene encodes CDR1 SGHNT and CDR2 YYREEE (reference sequence). The CDR3 DNA reads as TGTGCCAGCAGCTTGGTTCCAGTCGACAATGAGCAGTTCTTC. Translating it yields CASSLVPVDNEQFF.

The sample holds one count of this clone. V is TRBV29-1 and J is TRBJ2-7; 7 bases fit TRBD2. V shed 4 bases, J shed 1 base, and the junction held 4 bases outside the gene matches. CDR1 and CDR2 from the germline V gene are SQVTM and ANQGSEA. The CDR3 covers 13 residues. The CDR3, as DNA: TGCAGCGTTGCGGCTAGCGGATCCTACGAGCAGTACTTC. The encoded protein is CSVAASGSYEQYF.

The V gene is TRBV12-3 or TRBV12-4, the J gene TRBJ1-6; D remains ambiguous. Trimming took 3 bases from V and 10 from J, leaving 4 bases between them. The CDR3 length is 11 residues. CDR3 sequence (DNA): TGTGCCAGCAGTTTGCGATCACCCCTCCACTTT. Protein: CASSLRSPLHF.

This clone was found once. The J gene is TRBJ2-3, the V gene TRBV3-1 (or the pseudogene TRBV3-2); 8 bases line up with TRBD2. The CDR3 has 17 residues. The germline gives CDR1 LGHDT, CDR2 YNNKEL (reference sequence). Losses at the gene ends were 4 bases for V and 2 bases for J; bases not matched to a gene: 11. CDR3 sequence (DNA): TGTGCCAGCAGCCCTTCGGGGGGGGGTATTCCCACAGATACGCAGTATTTT. It is translated as CASSPSGGGIPTDTQYF.

This chain uses TRBV5-8 with TRBJ2-7; the match to TRBD1 covers 9 bases. V lost 4 bases, J lost 6 bases, and 11 bases stayed unmatched. CDR3 length: 15 residues. CDR1 is SGHTS, CDR2 YDEGEE, per germline. CDR3 bases: TGTGCCAGCAGCCAACAACAGGGGGCGAAGGTCGAGCAGTACTTC. Amino acid sequence: CASSQQQGAKVEQYF. The whole variable domain, remainder taken from reference TRBV5-8 and TRBJ2-7, is EAGVTQSPTHLIKTRGQQATLRCSPISGHTSVYWYQQALGLGLQFLLWYDEGEERNRGNFPPRFSGRQFPNYSSELNVNALELEDSALYLCASSQQQGAKVEQYFGPGTRLTVT.

The chain uses TRBV2 and TRBJ2-1, with a tentative D call TRBD2 (6 bases). Germline V gene lookup returns CDR1 SNHLY and CDR2 FYNNEI. V lost 0 bases to trimming and J lost 7 bases, with 13 bases between them. This CDR3 has 15 residues. CDR3 coding DNA: TGTGCCAGCAGTGAAGCGGTAGGAGGGATTAATGAGCAGTTCTTC. It yields the protein CASSEAVGGINEQFF.

V and J are TRBV3-1 (or the pseudogene TRBV3-2) and TRBJ1-2; 9 nucleotides match TRBD1. Germline V gene sequence: CDR1 LGHDT, CDR2 YNNKEL (reference sequence). V shed 4 bases, J shed 4 bases, and the junction held 4 bases outside the gene matches. The CDR3 spans 14 residues. CDR3 sequence: CASSPQGASYGYTF. The CDR3 coding sequence is TGTGCCAGCAGCCCACAGGGGGCGAGCTATGGCTACACCTTC.

The V and J genes are TRBV12-3 or TRBV12-4 and TRBJ1-1; the match to TRBD1 covers 7 bases. This CDR3 is built from 12 residues. V lost 5 bases to trimming and J lost 8 bases; unmatched junction nucleotides: 5. This CDR3 reads CASSPTGAEAFF. The CDR3 nucleotides read TGTGCCAGCAGTCCCACAGGGGCGGAAGCTTTCTTT.

The chain employs TRBV5-4 and TRBJ2-3, with D maybe TRBD1 (6 bases). Germline V gene lookup returns CDR1 SGHNT and CDR2 YYREEE (reference sequence). This CDR3 has 17 amino acids. V lost 0 bases and J lost 0, with 14 bases in between. The DNA for the CDR3 is TGTGCCAGCAGCTTGGAGGCGGTCAGGGGAAGCACAGATACGCAGTATTTT. This sequence encodes CASSLEAVRGSTDTQYF.

In nucleotides, the CDR3 is TGTGCCAGCAGCGTGAGAGGTACGTCATCCAACACTGAAGCTTTCTTT. This codes for CASSVRGTSSNTEAFF. J is TRBJ1-1 and V is TRBV9; D is undetermined. The V end lost 2 bases, the J end lost 2 bases, and 16 bases lay between the germline ends. This CDR3 has 16 residues. Germline loops: CDR1 SGDLS, CDR2 YYNGEE.

This sequence joins TRBV9 and TRBJ2-3; maybe TRBD1 (6 bases). Looked up from germline, CDR1 is SGDLS and CDR2 is YYNGEE. V lost 5 bases, J lost 0 bases, and 10 bases lay in between. The CDR3 is 14 residues long. DNA of the CDR3: TGTGCCAGCAGACAGGGAAGTAGCACAGATACGCAGTATTTT. As protein: CASRQGSSTDTQYF. Together with reference TRBV9 and TRBJ2-3, the CDR3 gives the full variable domain: DSGVTQTPKHLITATGQRVTLRCSPRSGDLSVYWYQQSLDQGLQFLIQYYNGEERAKGNILERFSAQQFPDLHSELNLSSLELGDSALYFCASRQGSSTDTQYFGPGTRLTVL.

This rearrangement joins TRBV11-2 to TRBJ2-1; 7 bases map to TRBD2. CDR3 length: 13 amino acids. J gave up 9 bases and V 4 bases, and 6 bases lay outside the gene matches. The germline CDR1 and CDR2 sequences are SGHAT and FQNNGV. The CDR3 is CASSWTSRAEQFF. CDR3 DNA: TGTGCCAGCAGCTGGACTAGTCGTGCTGAGCAGTTCTTC.

A single count supports this clone. The V gene is TRBV2, the J gene TRBJ1-2, with TRBD1 identical over 7 bases. The CDR3 is 14 residues long. Germline loops: CDR1 SNHLY, CDR2 FYNNEI. V shed 5 bases, J shed 6 bases, and the junction held 9 bases outside the gene matches. The CDR3 region is CASSYEQGNHGYTF. DNA for the CDR3: TGTGCCAGCAGTTATGAACAGGGGAACCATGGCTACACCTTC. Filled out from reference TRBV2 and TRBJ1-2, the complete variable domain reads EPEVTQTPSHQVTQMGQEVILRCVPISNHLYFYWYRQILGQKVEFLVSFYNNEISEKSEIFDDQFSVERPDGSNFTLKIRSTKLEDSAMYFCASSYEQGNHGYTFGSGTRLTVV.

The chain links TRBV5-1 to TRBJ2-2, with a possible D match to TRBD2 (5 bases). This CDR3 comprises 13 residues. Trimming shortened V by 2 bases and J by 6 bases, and 8 bases separated the two germline ends. Germline lookup yields CDR1 SGHRS and CDR2 YFSETQ. DNA of the CDR3: TGCGCCAGCAGCTTCACAGCGGCCGGGGAGCTGTTTTTT. Its translation is CASSFTAAGELFF.